This passage covers 2 T cell receptor beta chains from one sample sequenced in a study of response to subunit inactivated influenza vaccine (dated by TCRdb to between 2018 and 2020). The library was generated by RT-PCR. TCRdb shows the sequencer as Illumina HiSeq 2500. In-frame beta chains were kept once TCRdb had trimmed the public reads at Q25 with fastp and called clones with MiXCR. Identical CDR3 proteins give one entry, which carries the most common genes and DNA. Across this sample there are roughly 570,000 distinct CDR3 sequences, with around 15% seen only once. The leading ten clones occupy more than 9.5% of the sample. The specimen comprised PBMCs from blood, sampled 11 to 12 days after vaccination. These receptors all stem from a man aged 50 or older who received an inactivated influenza vaccine. Donor details come from another sample of the same person, matched by shared clones.

This clonotype came up a few times. The gene calls are TRBV2 and TRBJ2-6; D not certain. Trimming pared 5 bases from V and 2 bases from J, leaving 10 bases between. Germline CDR1 is SNHLY and CDR2 is FYNNEI. The CDR3 is made up of 15 amino acids. CDR3 region: CASSLTEAGANVLTF. In DNA, the CDR3 is TGTGCCAGCAGTCTTACAGAGGCTGGGGCCAACGTCCTGACTTTC.

The genes are TRBV15 and TRBJ2-1; possibly TRBD2 for D (6 bases). CDR3 length equals 16 residues. Germline-derived CDR1 and CDR2 are LNHNV and YYDKDF (reference sequence). V was cut by 1 base and J by 3 bases, with 13 bases left in between. Here the CDR3 reads CATSRAGTHIYNEQFF. The DNA for the CDR3 is TGTGCCACCAGCAGAGCCGGGACTCACATCTACAATGAGCAGTTCTTC.